This is a list of T cell receptor beta chains from one sample in a study of OX40 agonist ivuxolimab in advanced cancers. Sequencing used immunoSEQ multiplex PCR; TCRdb keeps in-frame clones, though not all of them. The sample shows over 95,000 clones, approximately 94% of them seen only once. The source material was CD4+ or CD8+ T cells sorted from blood, sampled in a trial of the OX40 agonist ivuxolimab. The receptors shown here come from an adult with an advanced solid tumor such as melanoma, head and neck, liver or kidney cancer. Each CDR3 is given with its conserved first and last residue. The order of the fields is clone size, D gene, J gene, V gene, CDR3 DNA, CDR3 protein. The D gene is left open where the match is weak. A row's size may be missing; if present it is once, few, many or a size class.

NA	NA	TRBJ2-7	TRBV7-3	TGTGCCAGCAGCTTAGAAAGAGGACCTACGGGTGAGCAGTACTTC	CASSLERGPTGEQYF
NA	NA	TRBJ2-1	TRBV7-9	TGTGCCAGCTGGGGGTCCGCTGAGCAGTTCTTC	CASWGSAEQFF
NA	TRBD1	TRBJ1-6	TRBV5-4	TGTGCCAGCAGAGAGGAGGGGACAGGGAATTCACCCCTCCACTTT	CASREEGTGNSPLHF
once	NA	TRBJ1-5	TRBV19	TGTGCCAGTCGCCCCACGACCCTCAATCAGCCCCAGCATTTT	CASRPTTLNQPQHF
NA	NA	TRBJ2-3	TRBV10-3	TGTGCCATCAGTGAAGGGCCGGGGCTAGATACGCAGTATTTT	CAISEGPGLDTQYF
NA	NA	TRBJ2-5	TRBV7-9	TGTGCCAGCAGCCCACCGACAGTTGAGACCCAGTACTTC	CASSPPTVETQYF
NA	NA	TRBJ2-2	TRBV30	TGTGCCTGGAGTTTTGACACCGGGGAGCTGTTTTTT	CAWSFDTGELFF
NA	TRBD2	TRBJ2-3	TRBV27	TGTGCCAGCAGCCAAGGAAGCGGGAGGACAGATACGCAGTATTTT	CASSQGSGRTDTQYF
NA	NA	TRBJ1-1	TRBV7-9	TGTGCCAGCAGCTTAAAACAAAACACTGAAGCTTTCTTT	CASSLKQNTEAFF
NA	TRBD2	TRBJ2-3	TRBV11-2	TGTGCCAGCAGCTTAGAGCGGGGGGGAACAGATACGCAGTATTTT	CASSLERGGTDTQYF
NA	NA	TRBJ2-7	TRBV5-1	TGCGCCAGCAGCTTGGAACCGGTACACTACGAGCAGTACTTC	CASSLEPVHYEQYF
NA	TRBD1	TRBJ2-5	TRBV5-6	TGTGCCAGCAGTCATAAACAGGGGTGGGAGACCCAGTACTTC	CASSHKQGWETQYF
NA	NA	TRBJ1-1	TRBV14	TGTGCCAGCAGCCATCATATAGGCGATCTTAGAGAAGCTTTCTTT	CASSHHIGDLREAFF
NA	NA	TRBJ1-1	TRBV21-1	TGTGCCAGCAGCAACTACTTACCCCGACAGCGTGAAGCTTTCTTT	CASSNYLPRQREAFF
once	TRBD1	TRBJ2-2	TRBV2	TGTGCCACAACCCCGACAGGGGGCAACGGGGAGCTGTTTTTT	CATTPTGGNGELFF
NA	NA	TRBJ2-2	TRBV19	TGTGCCAGTAGTATGGGGGGCACCGGGGAGCTGTTTTTT	CASSMGGTGELFF
NA	NA	TRBJ2-3	TRBV7-3	TGTGCCAGCAGCTTAATGGGGGGAGCGGGAGATACGCAGTATTTT	CASSLMGGAGDTQYF
NA	TRBD2	TRBJ2-1	TRBV7-8	TGTGCCAGCAATCTCCGGGGGGGATACAATGAGCAGTTCTTC	CASNLRGGYNEQFF
NA	NA	TRBJ1-1	TRBV7-9	TGTGCCAGCAGCCCTGCACTCATGAACACTGAAGCTTTCTTT	CASSPALMNTEAFF
NA	TRBD2	TRBJ2-5	TRBV27	TGTGCCAGCAGTCCGAGATCAGCGGGAGGGAAAAAGACCCAGTACTTC	CASSPRSAGGKKTQYF
NA	NA	TRBJ1-2	TRBV10-3	TGTGCCTCGCAGCCGGGATCCGGGGACTATGGCTACACCTTC	CASQPGSGDYGYTF
once	NA	TRBJ1-1	TRBV12-5	TGTGCTAGTGGCCCCCCGGGGGGGAAGGTGGGTGAAGCTTTCTTT	CASGPPGGKVGEAFF
NA	TRBD2	TRBJ2-7	TRBV4-2	TGTGCCAGCAGCCCCGGACTAGGATCCTACGAGCAGTACTTC	CASSPGLGSYEQYF
NA	NA	TRBJ2-1	TRBV27	TGTGCCAGCAGTTTGTTAGCGAGCTCCTACAATGAGCAGTTCTTC	CASSLLASSYNEQFF
once	TRBD1	TRBJ2-1	TRBV4-1	TGCGCCAGCAGCCAAGATTGGGACAGGCTGGGCTCCTACAATGAGCAGTTCTTC	CASSQDWDRLGSYNEQFF
NA	NA	TRBJ2-6	TRBV5-5	TGTGCCAGCTTAGGGACTGGGGCCAACGTCCTGACTTTC	CASLGTGANVLTF
NA	NA	TRBJ2-1	TRBV6-5	TGTGCCAGCAGTGTCGGGACACCATCCTACAATGAGCAGTTCTTC	CASSVGTPSYNEQFF
once	TRBD2	TRBJ2-1	TRBV19	TGTGCCAGTACCCCTAGCGGAACATACAATGAGCAGTTCTTC	CASTPSGTYNEQFF
once	TRBD1	TRBJ2-3	TRBV7-7	TGTGCCAGCAGCATGGGACAGAATTCAGATACGCAGTATTTT	CASSMGQNSDTQYF
NA	NA	TRBJ2-7	TRBV28	TGTGCCAGCAGTTTAGGAGGGGGCTACGAGCAGTACTTC	CASSLGGGYEQYF
NA	NA	TRBJ1-1	TRBV2	TGTGCCAGCAGTGAATCAACACCCACTGAAGCTTTCTTT	CASSESTPTEAFF
NA	NA	TRBJ2-7	TRBV2	TGTGCCAGCAGTGAACTAGGGCAGACTCCTTACGAGCAGTACTTC	CASSELGQTPYEQYF
NA	NA	TRBJ2-3	TRBV10-3	TGTGCCATCAGACCCTCCGGGACGGCTAGCACAGATACGCAGTATTTT	CAIRPSGTASTDTQYF
once	NA	TRBJ2-7	TRBV28	TGCGCCAGCAGTATAGAAGTCCCTTACGAGCAGTACTTC	CASSIEVPYEQYF
NA	TRBD1	TRBJ1-2	TRBV4-1	TGCGCCAGCAGCCAAGATCCGGGACAGGGGGCGCTTGGCTACACCTTC	CASSQDPGQGALGYTF
once	NA	TRBJ1-4	TRBV7-9	TGTGCCAGCAGCTATTTAAATGAAAAACTGTTTTTT	CASSYLNEKLFF
NA	TRBD2	TRBJ2-1	TRBV28	TGTGCCAGCACCCCTCGCGGGCGGGAGGAGCAGTTCTTC	CASTPRGREEQFF
NA	NA	TRBJ2-3	TRBV19	TGTGCCAGTAGACTTACAGGGTTAGATACGCAGTATTTT	CASRLTGLDTQYF